This entry features one T cell receptor beta chain sequence. This record belongs to a study of blood T cells in healthy people across ages. Study information: Template switching recovered approximately one barcoded beta molecule for every two T cells.

Trimming pared 0 bases from V and 5 bases from J, leaving 13 bases between. This CDR3 is built from 14 residues. In germline, CDR1 is DFQATT, CDR2 SNEGSKA (reference sequence). Through a sample-barcoded 5' primer and a J-beta primer mix, a second PCR was run for about 6 to 11 cycles. A minimum of 2.5 million CDR3-containing paired-end reads was obtained for each sample. MiXCR was run by TCRdb on the 5' RACE reads, yielding one entry per CDR3 protein. This sample carries approximately 1.5 million distinct CDR3 sequences, about 35% of them seen once, and the ten largest clones take about 11%. The gene calls are TRBV20-1 and TRBJ2-5; possibly TRBD2 for D (6 bases). This clonotype was sampled from a woman aged 25 to 45 in good health. Specimen: blood. In DNA form, the CDR3 reads TGCAGTGCTAGAGATGGGGCTAGCGAGGAGACCCAGTACTTC. Translated, it gives CSARDGASEETQYF.